The 4 T cell receptor beta chains reported below all come from one sample, sequenced in a study of cytomegalovirus exposure and HLA in healthy donors. PCR was performed using 60 Vbeta and 13 Jbeta primers. Some clones are missing from TCRdb's copy, which holds only in-frame ones; the method was immunoSEQ multiplex PCR. Among roughly 200,000 clones, roughly four fifths were seen once, and the ten largest hold around 1.9%. Sequencing input: PBMCs. All receptors derive from a man aged 25 to 40 in good health and CMV-seronegative.

The chain uses TRBV5-4 and TRBJ2-7, with 8 bases matching TRBD2. Losses at the gene ends were 1 base for V and 5 bases for J; bases not matched to a gene: 5. The CDR3 has 14 residues. Per germline, CDR1 SGHNT and CDR2 YYREEE (reference sequence). The CDR3 protein is CASSLTSGRDEQYF. CDR3 DNA: TGTGCCAGCAGCTTGACTAGCGGTCGTGACGAGCAGTACTTC.

The chain employs TRBV5-1 and TRBJ2-7; 14 positions agree with TRBD2. Per germline, CDR1 SGHRS and CDR2 YFSETQ. V lost 3 bases, J lost 6 bases, and 5 bases stayed unmatched. The CDR3 covers 15 residues. CDR3 sequence: CASSSTSGRAVEQYF. The CDR3 DNA is TGCGCCAGCAGCTCGACTAGCGGGAGGGCCGTCGAGCAGTACTTC.

The chain uses TRBV30 and TRBJ2-5; D perhaps matches TRBD1 (8 bases). The ends were cut back, 6 bases at V and 9 bases at J, with 14 bases in the middle. The CDR3 runs to 11 residues. Germline V gene data show CDR1 as GTSNPN and CDR2 as SVGIG (reference sequence). CDR3 DNA sequence: TGTGCCTGTACAGGGGGAGGGGCCCAGTACTTC. As protein: CACTGGGAQYF.

V and J are TRBV6-1 and TRBJ1-4, with 7 bases fitting TRBD1. This CDR3 region has 15 residues. Unmatched junction bases numbered 9, after V lost 4 bases and J lost 7 bases. Germline V gene lookup returns CDR1 MNHNS and CDR2 SASEGT. The CDR3, as DNA: TGTGCCAGCAGTGTACTACAGGGGCGAGGTGAAAAACTGTTTTTT. Translation: CASSVLQGRGEKLFF.